The T cell receptor (beta chain) under discussion was sequenced for a study of T cells in Graves' hyperthyroidism and ophthalmopathy. Amplification targeted TCR beta CDR3 regions from RNA transcripts. Researchers ran a first-round RT-PCR on the TCR CDR3 using the HTBI primer set. One entry per CDR3 protein results from TCRdb running MiXCR on the multiplex PCR reads. Of about 520,000 distinct CDR3 sequences listed, less than 25% are singletons. There are many counts of this clonotype. The CDR3 consists of 15 residues. Trimming shortened V by 1 base and J by 5 bases, and 14 bases separated the two germline ends. The germline gives CDR1 SGHTA, CDR2 FQGNSA.

This sequence originates from a woman in her 30s with Graves' ophthalmopathy. The gene calls are TRBV7-2 and TRBJ1-1; a possible D gene is TRBD1 (5 bases). The sequenced sample was blood. The CDR3 loop is CASSLGGASGTEAFF. CDR3 DNA sequence: TGTGCCAGCAGCTTAGGAGGGGCCTCGGGGACTGAAGCTTTCTTT.